This TCR beta chain was sequenced for a study of blood T cells in healthy people across ages. This clonotype was seen only a few times. Antigen specificity is unknown. The CDR3 has 14 amino acids. V lost 5 bases, J lost 4 bases, and 11 bases lay in between. The germline CDR1 and CDR2 sequences are SEHNR and FQNEAQ (reference sequence). Overall study findings and caveats: Older age coincided with a roughly linear decline in TCR beta diversity per million T cells. Higher diversity and more naive CD4+ cells were features of long-lived donors, compared to aged donors.

For the second PCR, which ran for roughly 6 to 12 cycles, a sample-barcoded 5' primer and a J-beta primer mix were used. A single record per CDR3 protein comes from TCRdb applying MiXCR to the 5' RACE reads. This sample has some 750,000 distinct CDR3 sequences; over 20% occur once, and the top ten carry around 21%. The sequence was collected from a man aged 70 or older in good health. The chain recombines TRBV7-9 with TRBJ1-4, with D possibly TRBD1 on 6 matching bases. The source material was blood. DNA for the CDR3: TGTGCCAGCAGCGTACAGGGAAATAATGAAAAACTGTTTTTT. This encodes CASSVQGNNEKLFF. Combining the CDR3 with reference TRBV7-9 and TRBJ1-4 gives the whole variable domain DTGVSQNPRHKITKRGQNVTFRCDPISEHNRLYWYRQTLGQGPEFLTYFQNEAQLEKSRLLSDRFSAERPKGSFSTLEIQRTEQGDSAMYLCASSVQGNNEKLFFGSGTQLSVL.